The T cell receptor beta chain under discussion was sequenced for a study of OX40 agonist ivuxolimab in advanced cancers. The table came from immunoSEQ multiplex PCR; TCRdb's copy has only in-frame clones and leaves some out. The sample holds approximately 23,000 clones, over 80% seen once. This sequence was found in an adult with an advanced solid tumor such as melanoma, head and neck, liver or kidney cancer. The source material was CD4+ or CD8+ T cells sorted from blood, sampled in a trial of the OX40 agonist ivuxolimab.

The CDR3 spells CASSGQGSLETQYF. The CDR3 nucleotides read TGTGCCAGCAGTGGGCAGGGGTCCCTGGAGACCCAGTACTTC. This chain uses TRBV6-1 with TRBJ2-5; D perhaps matches TRBD1 (6 bases). This CDR3 comprises 14 residues. Germline CDR1 MNHNS, CDR2 SASEGT. Trimming removed 4 bases from V and 5 bases from J, with 14 bases in between.